The clone carrying this TCR beta chain was seen a handful of times. Its target is unknown. The SP2 primer and nested alpha and beta constant region primers amplified ligated cDNA in four rounds. Blood and skin TCR RNA was reverse transcribed with alpha and beta constant primers. TCRdb re-called the 5' RACE reads with MiXCR, one entry per CDR3 protein. The sample includes 55,000 to 70,000 distinct CDR3 sequences, over 6% of them seen just once. An oligonucleotide containing a UMI was ligated to the 3' end of TCR cDNA. Whole blood, 2.5 ml, came from adult healthy volunteers. Input was about 1 to 1,100 ng of DNase-treated total RNA without cell sorting. This specimen belongs to a study of naive and memory T cell subsets. Study-wide results and limits: The RNA method is potentially sensitive to activation and differentiation changes.

Trimming removed 7 bases at V and 4 bases at J, with 14 bases between. The germline V gene encodes CDR1 LNHDA and CDR2 SQIVND (reference sequence). The CDR3 sequence is 14 residues long. The clonotype originates from a female donor in good health. This chain links TRBV19 with TRBJ1-5; D is undetermined. The CDR3 DNA is TGTGCCAGTACCACTAGCCCCGGGAATCAGCCCCAGCATTTT. Its translation: CASTTSPGNQPQHF.